The rows below give T cell receptor beta chains drawn from one sample of a study of cytomegalovirus exposure and HLA in healthy donors. Libraries were prepared by immunoSEQ multiplex PCR; TCRdb keeps only in-frame clonotypes and omits some of them. The repertoire has approximately 200,000 clones, over 65% of them found once; the top ten carry about 0.092%. The sample taken for sequencing was PBMCs. These receptors were collected from a boy aged 2 to 10 in good health and CMV-seronegative. Both conserved end residues are part of each CDR3. A D gene is named only where the DNA matches it firmly. Expanded clones get a size class; other rows say once, few or many, or leave the size out.

TRBJ1-6	TRBV4-1	TRBD1	NA	CASSPPGQGLLALHF	TGCGCCAGCAGCCCCCCGGGACAGGGCCTTCTGGCCCTCCACTTT
TRBJ1-1	TRBV4-1	NA	NA	CASSQPPGGNAEAFF	TGCGCCAGCAGCCAGCCCCCGGGGGGAAACGCTGAAGCTTTCTTT
TRBJ1-1	TRBV2	NA	NA	CASSPTAPGTEAFF	TGTGCCAGCAGTCCGACAGCCCCCGGCACTGAAGCTTTCTTT
TRBJ1-2	TRBV19	NA	NA	CASSIRRPGPYGYTF	TGTGCCAGTAGTATTAGGCGTCCAGGGCCCTATGGCTACACCTTC
TRBJ1-3	TRBV27	NA	NA	CASRPRGDSSGNTIYF	TGTGCCAGCAGGCCCCGGGGGGATAGCTCTGGAAACACCATATATTTT
TRBJ2-7	TRBV7-2	TRBD2	NA	CASSWGLGSSYEQYF	TGTGCCAGCAGCTGGGGACTAGGTAGCTCCTACGAGCAGTACTTC
TRBJ2-6	TRBV19	NA	NA	CASSPTVAGANVLTF	TGTGCCAGTAGCCCAACAGTAGCTGGGGCCAACGTCCTGACTTTC
TRBJ2-4	TRBV13	NA	NA	CASSSTGNIQYF	TGTGCCAGCAGCTCAACAGGGAACATTCAGTACTTC
TRBJ2-3	TRBV7-2	TRBD2	NA	CASSLAPTSAADTQYF	TGTGCCAGCAGCTTAGCGCCGACTAGCGCCGCAGATACGCAGTATTTT
TRBJ2-7	TRBV5-4	NA	NA	CASSLAAGPYEQYF	TGTGCCAGCAGCTTGGCGGCAGGTCCCTACGAGCAGTACTTC
TRBJ1-3	TRBV6-4	TRBD1	few	CASSDADRVSGNTIYF	TGTGCCAGCAGTGACGCGGACAGGGTATCTGGAAACACCATATATTTT
TRBJ2-7	TRBV30	TRBD1	NA	CAWNPTGGHEQYF	TGTGCCTGGAATCCCACAGGGGGCCACGAGCAGTACTTC
TRBJ2-5	TRBV4-3	NA	NA	CASSQARRAETQYF	TGCGCCAGCAGCCAAGCGCGTCGAGCAGAGACCCAGTACTTC
TRBJ2-1	TRBV5-6	TRBD1	once	CASSGVGQGNEQFF	TGTGCCAGCAGCGGGGTGGGACAGGGTAATGAGCAGTTCTTC
TRBJ1-2	TRBV5-6	NA	NA	CASSFPRVNYGYTF	TGTGCCAGCAGCTTTCCTCGGGTAAACTATGGCTACACCTTC
TRBJ2-3	TRBV7-2	TRBD2	NA	CASSLVAGVGGSDTQYF	TGTGCCAGCAGCTTAGTAGCGGGGGTCGGGGGGTCAGATACGCAGTATTTT
TRBJ2-1	TRBV4-1	NA	NA	CASSERSSPLNVNEQFF	TGCGCCAGCAGCGAAAGGTCTAGCCCTTTAAACGTCAATGAGCAGTTCTTC
TRBJ1-5	TRBV23-1	NA	NA	CASSRGGCNQPQHF	TGCGCCAGCAGTCGGGGGGGATGCAATCAGCCCCAGCATTTT
TRBJ2-2	TRBV5-5	NA	NA	CASSLVGLDTGELFF	TGTGCCAGCAGCTTGGTGGGACTTGACACCGGGGAGCTGTTTTTT
TRBJ2-7	TRBV5-1	TRBD2	NA	CASSLGFRGGPYEQYF	TGCGCCAGCAGCTTGGGATTCCGGGGGGGGCCCTACGAGCAGTACTTC
TRBJ2-3	TRBV7-3	TRBD2	NA	CASSAGRGASTDTQYF	TGTGCCAGCAGCGCCGGGAGGGGAGCTAGCACAGATACGCAGTATTTT
TRBJ2-5	TRBV2	TRBD2	once	CASSFNNRGGPQETQYF	TGTGCCAGCAGTTTTAATAATCGCGGGGGGCCCCAAGAGACCCAGTACTTC
TRBJ1-6	TRBV11-2	TRBD1	NA	CASSRITGASPLHF	TGTGCCAGCAGCCGTATCACAGGGGCTTCACCCCTCCACTTT
TRBJ1-3	TRBV7-9	NA	NA	CASSSAGYGNTIYF	TGTGCCAGCAGCTCCGCAGGGTATGGAAACACCATATATTTT
TRBJ2-3	TRBV19	NA	NA	CASSRGHTDTQYF	TGTGCCAGTAGTAGGGGACACACAGATACGCAGTATTTT
TRBJ1-3	TRBV7-2	NA	once	CASSLVGAGNTIYF	TGTGCCAGCAGCTTAGTAGGGGCGGGAAACACCATATATTTT
TRBJ2-1	TRBV9	TRBD2	NA	CASSVGGLAGGREQFF	TGTGCCAGCAGCGTAGGTGGACTAGCGGGGGGCCGTGAGCAGTTCTTC
TRBJ2-3	TRBV27	TRBD2	NA	CATGTSGVDTQYF	TGTGCCACCGGGACTAGCGGGGTTGATACGCAGTATTTT
TRBJ1-2	TRBV4-2	NA	NA	CASSQDPTSSRYGYTF	TGTGCCAGCAGCCAAGATCCGACAAGTTCCAGATATGGCTACACCTTC
TRBJ1-2	TRBV7-9	NA	NA	CASSFEGHGYTF	TGTGCCAGCAGCTTTGAGGGTCATGGCTACACCTTC
TRBJ2-2	TRBV7-9	TRBD1	NA	CASSLPGQGRDTGELFF	TGTGCCAGCAGCTTACCGGGACAGGGGCGGGACACCGGGGAGCTGTTTTTT
TRBJ2-3	TRBV6-5	TRBD2	NA	CASSYSGLAGTTQYF	TGTGCCAGCAGTTACTCGGGACTAGCGGGGACTACGCAGTATTTT
TRBJ2-5	TRBV9	NA	NA	CASSPGWPLEETQYF	TGTGCCAGCAGCCCTGGTTGGCCGTTGGAAGAGACCCAGTACTTC
TRBJ1-6	TRBV7-2	NA	few	CASSLAQSPPLHF	TGTGCCAGCAGCTTAGCTCAATCCCCACCCCTCCACTTT
TRBJ1-1	TRBV11-2	TRBD1	few	CASSLPPGQGRNTEAFF	TGTGCCAGCAGCTTGCCCCCGGGACAGGGGAGGAACACTGAAGCTTTCTTT
TRBJ2-7	TRBV5-4	NA	NA	CASSLRGGADEQYF	TGTGCCAGCAGCCTGAGGGGGGGCGCGGACGAGCAGTACTTC
TRBJ1-6	TRBV15	NA	NA	CATSRGGRVSPLHF	TGTGCCACCAGCAGAGGGGGGCGCGTTTCACCCCTCCACTTT
TRBJ1-2	TRBV5-1	TRBD1	NA	CASSFTTGPNYGYTF	TGCGCCAGCAGCTTCACGACAGGGCCTAACTATGGCTACACCTTC
TRBJ2-1	TRBV5-1	TRBD2	NA	CASSLLGASGTNEQFF	TGCGCCAGCAGCTTGTTAGGGGCTAGCGGAACCAATGAGCAGTTCTTC
TRBJ1-2	TRBV18	TRBD1	once	CASFSRQGGYTF	TGTGCCAGCTTTTCAAGACAGGGCGGCTACACCTTC
TRBJ2-3	TRBV5-4	TRBD2	NA	CASRSGLADSTYTDTQYF	TGTGCCAGCAGATCTGGACTAGCGGACTCAACTTACACAGATACGCAGTATTTT